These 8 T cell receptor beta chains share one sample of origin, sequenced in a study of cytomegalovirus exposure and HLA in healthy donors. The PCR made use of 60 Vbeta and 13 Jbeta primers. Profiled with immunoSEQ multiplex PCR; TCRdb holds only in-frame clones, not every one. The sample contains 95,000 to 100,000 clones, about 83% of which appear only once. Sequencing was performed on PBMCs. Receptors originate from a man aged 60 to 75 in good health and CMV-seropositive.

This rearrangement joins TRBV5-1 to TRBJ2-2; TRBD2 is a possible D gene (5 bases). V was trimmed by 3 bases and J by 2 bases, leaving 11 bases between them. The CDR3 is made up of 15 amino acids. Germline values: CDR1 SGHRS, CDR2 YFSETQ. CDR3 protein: CASSWRTANTGELFF. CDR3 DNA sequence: TGCGCCAGCAGCTGGAGGACGGCTAACACCGGGGAGCTGTTTTTT.

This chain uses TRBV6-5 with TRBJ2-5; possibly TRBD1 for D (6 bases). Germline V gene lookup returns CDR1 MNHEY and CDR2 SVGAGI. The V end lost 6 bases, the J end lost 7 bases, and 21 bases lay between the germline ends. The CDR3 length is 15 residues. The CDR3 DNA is TGTGCCAGCAGGGACAGCGTGGGCAGGATCGGGACCCAGTACTTC. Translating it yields CASRDSVGRIGTQYF.

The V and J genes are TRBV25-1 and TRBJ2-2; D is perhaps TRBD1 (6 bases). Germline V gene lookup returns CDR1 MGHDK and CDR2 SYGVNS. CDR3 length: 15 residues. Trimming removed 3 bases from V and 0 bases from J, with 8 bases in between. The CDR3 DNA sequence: TGTGCCAGCAGTGAGGGACAAACGAACACCGGGGAGCTGTTTTTT. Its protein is CASSEGQTNTGELFF. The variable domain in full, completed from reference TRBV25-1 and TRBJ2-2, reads EADIYQTPRYLVIGTGKKITLECSQTMGHDKMYWYQQDPGMELHLIHYSYGVNSTEKGDLSSESTVSRIRTEHFPLTLESARPSHTSQYLCASSEGQTNTGELFFGEGSRLTVL.

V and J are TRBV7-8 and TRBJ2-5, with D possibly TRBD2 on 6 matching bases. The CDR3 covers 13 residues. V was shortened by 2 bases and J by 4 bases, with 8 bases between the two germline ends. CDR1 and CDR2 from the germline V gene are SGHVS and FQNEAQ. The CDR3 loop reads CASSLLRGETQYF. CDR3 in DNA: TGTGCCAGCAGCTTATTGCGGGGAGAGACCCAGTACTTC.

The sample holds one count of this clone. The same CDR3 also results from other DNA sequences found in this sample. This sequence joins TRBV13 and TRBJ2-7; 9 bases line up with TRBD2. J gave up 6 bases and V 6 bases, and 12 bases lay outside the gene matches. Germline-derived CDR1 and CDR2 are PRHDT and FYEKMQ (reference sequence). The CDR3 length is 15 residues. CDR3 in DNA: TGTGCCAGCAGTTCCCCCCCTGGCGGGGGGGGCGAGCAGTACTTC. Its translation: CASSSPPGGGGEQYF.

This chain's CDR3 is CAISAQASGSYNEQFF. CDR3 coding DNA: TGTGCCATCAGTGCTCAGGCTAGCGGTTCCTACAATGAGCAGTTCTTC. The genes are TRBV10-3 and TRBJ2-1; 7 nucleotides line up with TRBD2. Germline lookup yields CDR1 ENHRY and CDR2 SYGVKD. This CDR3 is 16 amino acids long. J lost 1 base, V lost 4 bases, and 7 bases had no gene match.

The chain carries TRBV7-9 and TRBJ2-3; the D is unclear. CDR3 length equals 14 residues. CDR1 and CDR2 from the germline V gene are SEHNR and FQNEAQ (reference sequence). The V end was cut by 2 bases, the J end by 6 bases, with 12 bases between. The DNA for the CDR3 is TGTGCCAGCAGCTTAACTTCAGGCCCGGATACGCAGTATTTT. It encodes CASSLTSGPDTQYF.

This CDR3 reads CASSHRGSSPLHF. CDR3 bases: TGTGCCAGCAGCCACAGGGGAAGTTCACCCCTCCACTTT. V and J are TRBV14 and TRBJ1-6; D possibly corresponds to TRBD1 (6 bases). In germline, CDR1 is SGHDN, CDR2 FVKESK. V was cut by 3 bases and J by 9 bases, with 9 bases left in between. This CDR3 is 13 amino acids long.